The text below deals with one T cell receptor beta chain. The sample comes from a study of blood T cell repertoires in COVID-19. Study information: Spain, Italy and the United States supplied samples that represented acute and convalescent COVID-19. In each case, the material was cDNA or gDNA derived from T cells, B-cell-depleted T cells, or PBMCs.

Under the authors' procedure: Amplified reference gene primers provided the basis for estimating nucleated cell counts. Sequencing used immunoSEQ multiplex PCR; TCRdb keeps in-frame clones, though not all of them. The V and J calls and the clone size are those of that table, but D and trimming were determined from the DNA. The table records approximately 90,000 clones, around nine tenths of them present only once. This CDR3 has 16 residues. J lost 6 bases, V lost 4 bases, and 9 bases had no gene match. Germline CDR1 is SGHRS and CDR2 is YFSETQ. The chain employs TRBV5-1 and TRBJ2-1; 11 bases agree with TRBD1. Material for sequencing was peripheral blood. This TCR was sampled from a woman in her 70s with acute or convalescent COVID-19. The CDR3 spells CASSIPGTGGGNEQFF. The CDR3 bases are TGCGCCAGCAGCATCCCCGGGACAGGGGGTGGCAATGAGCAGTTCTTC.